This section outlines one T cell receptor beta chain sequence together with its context. The data were taken from a study of control samples from healthy donors and cancer patients. Generated by immunoSEQ multiplex PCR, the TCRdb table keeps only in-frame clones and is missing some. The sample yields a few hundred thousand clones, 75% to 95% seen once. The CDR3 loop spans 15 amino acids. Trimming shortened V by 6 bases and J by 3 bases, and 18 bases separated the two germline ends. The V gene's germline CDR1 is MDHEN and CDR2 SYDVKM. V is TRBV28 and J is TRBJ2-7; D perhaps matches TRBD2 (5 bases). Sequenced: PBMCs. This TCR came from a man aged 35 to 55 with head and neck cancer. Written as DNA, the CDR3 is TGTGCCAGCAGCGGTTTTGATAGCGCCTTCTACGAGCAGTACTTC. Protein: CASSGFDSAFYEQYF.